This TCR beta chain was found in a study of memory CD4+ T cells and cytomegalovirus serostatus. Points from the study as a whole: Of more than 150 reported CMV TCRbeta sequences, roughly 67 were found in memory CD4+ repertoires.

Single viable CD3+CD4+CD8-CD45RO+ cells were sorted as the memory CD4+ T cells. Original analysis: Out-of-frame sequences were removed, leaving 2,204,828 distinct TCRbeta sequences. TCRdb's table, derived via immunoSEQ multiplex PCR, lists solely in-frame clones and lacks some. Clone size and V and J calls were adopted from that table, with D and trimming inferred from the DNA. This sample has some 46,000 clones, with around 74% found just once. The CDR3 runs to 15 residues. With 0 bases removed from V and 10 bases from J, the gap between germline ends came to 15 bases. Germline values: CDR1 LNHNV, CDR2 YYDKDF (reference sequence). Remarks on this clone: No antigen is known for it.

The source of this sequence is an adult in good health and CMV-seronegative. The sample was memory CD4+ T cells from blood. The chain is built from TRBV15 and TRBJ1-4; a weak D match, TRBD1 (6 bases). The CDR3 DNA reads as TGTGCCACCAGCAGAGATGTACAGGGTTCCGGAAAACTGTTTTTT. Protein product: CATSRDVQGSGKLFF.